This TCR beta chain was profiled in a study of CXCR4 blockade with PD-1 therapy in pancreatic cancer (dated by TCRdb to between 2018 and 2021). About the investigation overall: The study combined multiplex immunohistochemistry and TCRbeta immunosequencing of resected pancreatic ductal adenocarcinoma with ex vivo slice culture testing PD-1 and CXCR4 blockade. Two geographically distinct regions were TCR-sequenced from each of about six tumors to assess intratumoral heterogeneity.

The patients who supplied the archived tumor blocks had received no neoadjuvant therapy before resection. In the preserved-tissue arm, the study used over 28 surgical resection samples taken from more than 20 pancreatic ductal adenocarcinoma patients who had not previously been treated. For the resection arm, DNA was extracted from ten 5-micron curls of FFPE tumor adjacent to the multiplex immunohistochemistry slide. This clone is judged medium-sized (0.01 to 0.1%). The antigen it recognizes is unknown. No base quality values were provided; no much bigger clone lies one nucleotide off. Using the immunoSEQ Assay at Adaptive Biotechnologies, the researchers immunosequenced TCRbeta CDR3 regions from the extracted DNA. Concerning the study's data processing: To measure the absolute abundance of each unique TCRbeta CDR3, the sequences were collapsed and filtered. Clonality was defined as 1 minus Pielou's evenness, computed on productive in-frame rearrangements only. Regional overlap was evaluated by tracking the top 100 nucleotide rearrangements across paired samples, and paired versus unrelated samples were compared using the Morisita index. The immunoSEQ Rearrangement Details tool was used to assess whether nucleotide rearrangements converged onto identical amino acid sequences. TCRdb retrieved this table from immuneACCESS and kept in-frame rearrangements only. Not all clones are present; in checked studies, unresolved V genes account for under half, and no reason is known for the remainder. V, J and clone size are those of that table, while D and trimming were read from the DNA. The sample contains 1,200 or so clones, roughly two fifths of them found a single time. The top ten clones comprise 15% to 20% of the sample.

Including cysteine and phenylalanine, the CDR3 has 14 amino acids. Only the CDR3 region is kept as DNA, spanning 42 bases read in frame from base 1. V is pared back by 1 base and J by 6 bases, with 10 bases lying between the germline termini. Taken from the germline V gene, the CDR1 and CDR2 loops are SGHVS and FNYEAQ. Study-wide conclusions, independent of this receptor: Because only TCRbeta chains were sequenced, true antigen-specificity overlap among convergent dominant clones remained unconfirmed while awaiting paired alpha-beta single-cell sequencing. Tumors showed clonal expansion, with mean productive clonality roughly 0.13 versus 0.045 in healthy blood, but clonality did not correlate with survival. Amino acid clone frequency correlated strongly with the number of distinct nucleotide rearrangements encoding it, suggesting convergent selection by common tumor antigens.

This chain joins TRBV7-6 to TRBJ2-1; the D gene is perhaps TRBD1 or TRBD2, as each covers 5 bases. This clonotype was sampled from a human donor with pancreatic ductal adenocarcinoma. Sequencing input: tumor tissue. The CDR3 region reads CASSLGGASNEQFF. The DNA sequence is as follows: TGTGCCAGCAGCTTAGGAGGGGCCAGCAATGAGCAGTTCTTC.